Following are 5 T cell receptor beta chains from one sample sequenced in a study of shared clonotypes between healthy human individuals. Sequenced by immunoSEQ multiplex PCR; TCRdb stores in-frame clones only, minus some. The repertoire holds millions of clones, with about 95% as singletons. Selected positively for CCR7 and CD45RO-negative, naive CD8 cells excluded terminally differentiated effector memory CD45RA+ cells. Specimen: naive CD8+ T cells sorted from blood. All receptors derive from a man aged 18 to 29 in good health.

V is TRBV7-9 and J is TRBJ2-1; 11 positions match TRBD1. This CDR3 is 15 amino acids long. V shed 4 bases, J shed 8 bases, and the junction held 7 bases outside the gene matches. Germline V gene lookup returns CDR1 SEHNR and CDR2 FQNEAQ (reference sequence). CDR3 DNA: TGTGCCAGCAGCTACGGACAGGGGGCGAGGGATGAGCAGTTCTTC. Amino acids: CASSYGQGARDEQFF.

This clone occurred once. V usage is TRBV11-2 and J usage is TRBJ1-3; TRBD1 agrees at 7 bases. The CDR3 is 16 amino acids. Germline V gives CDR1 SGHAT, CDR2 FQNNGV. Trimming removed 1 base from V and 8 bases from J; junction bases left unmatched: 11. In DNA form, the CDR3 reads TGTGCCAGCAGCTTAGGGGGCGACAGGGAAGTAGACACCATATATTTT. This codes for CASSLGGDREVDTIYF.

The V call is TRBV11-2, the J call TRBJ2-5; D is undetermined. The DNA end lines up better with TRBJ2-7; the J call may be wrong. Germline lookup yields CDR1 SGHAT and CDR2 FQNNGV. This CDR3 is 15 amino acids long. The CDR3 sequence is CASSRLDGADHEQYF. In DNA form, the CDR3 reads TGTGCCAGCAGCCGATTGGACGGCGCCGACCACGAGCAGTACTTC.

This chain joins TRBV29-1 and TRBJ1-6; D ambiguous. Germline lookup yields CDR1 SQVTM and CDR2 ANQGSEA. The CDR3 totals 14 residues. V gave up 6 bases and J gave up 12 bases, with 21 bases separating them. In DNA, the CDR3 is TGCAGCGTGGCACCGGGCCGCCTAGAGAGACCCCTCCACTTT. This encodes CSVAPGRLERPLHF.

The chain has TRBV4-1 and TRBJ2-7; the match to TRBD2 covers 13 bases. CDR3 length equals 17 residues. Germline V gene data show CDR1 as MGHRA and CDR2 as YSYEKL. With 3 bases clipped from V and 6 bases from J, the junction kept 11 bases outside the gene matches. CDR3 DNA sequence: TGCGCCAGCAGCCAGGGAACGGGACTAGCGGGACGTGTCGAGCAGTACTTC. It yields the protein CASSQGTGLAGRVEQYF.